The 24 T cell receptor beta chains below all came from one sample that was sequenced in a study of ipilimumab plus nivolumab after autologous stem cell transplantation. The assay was immunoSEQ multiplex PCR, and TCRdb's table has in-frame clones only and misses some. The table includes roughly 86,000 clones, about 83% detected once. The specimen comprised PBMCs, sampled in a trial of ipilimumab plus nivolumab as post-transplant consolidation. The receptors originated from a male donor with diffuse large B-cell lymphoma.

The J gene is TRBJ1-2, the V gene TRBV6-5; D may be TRBD1 (6 bases). V lost 5 bases to trimming and J lost 2 bases, with 12 bases between them. The germline V gene encodes CDR1 MNHEY and CDR2 SVGAGI. The CDR3 is made up of 14 amino acids. The CDR3 sequence: CASSEGGANYGYTF. DNA for the CDR3: TGTGCCAGCAGTGAGGGGGGCGCAAACTATGGCTACACCTTC.

This chain connects TRBV27 to TRBJ2-7; possibly TRBD2 for D (5 bases). The germline gives CDR1 MNHEY, CDR2 SMNVEV (reference sequence). The CDR3 is 13 residues long. The V end lost 5 bases, the J end lost 6 bases, and 14 bases lay between the germline ends. CDR3 residues: CASSKRQEAEQYF. The CDR3 DNA follows: TGTGCCAGCAGTAAGAGGCAGGAGGCCGAGCAGTACTTC.

The chain recombines TRBV14 with TRBJ1-1; 7 nucleotides match TRBD1. Looked up from germline, CDR1 is SGHDN and CDR2 is FVKESK. V lost 1 base to trimming and J lost 4 bases; unmatched junction nucleotides: 6. The CDR3 has 15 residues. CDR3 nucleotides: TGTGCCAGCAGCCAAGGGTTTGAGGGGGCCACTGAAGCTTTCTTT. Translated: CASSQGFEGATEAFF.

This chain joins TRBV6-6 and TRBJ2-7; D is unresolved. The CDR3 consists of 13 residues. V was pared by 8 bases and J by 5 bases, with 16 bases between. Per the germline V gene, CDR1 is MNHNY and CDR2 is SVGAGI (reference sequence). As DNA, the CDR3 is TGTGCCAGCTCGGTTTCCTGGATTGACGAGCAGTACTTC. This gives the protein CASSVSWIDEQYF.

This clone was recorded at least ten times. The chain is built from TRBV27 and TRBJ2-7; D gene uncertain. Germline V gives CDR1 MNHEY, CDR2 SMNVEV (reference sequence). With 5 bases removed from V and 1 base from J, the gap between germline ends came to 9 bases. The CDR3 runs to 13 residues. The CDR3 coding sequence is TGTGCCAGCAGTCGATTAGGGTCCTACGAGCAGTACTTC. Protein product: CASSRLGSYEQYF.

The chain employs TRBV4-2 and TRBJ2-2; D call uncertain. The V end was cut by 3 bases, the J end by 8 bases, with 16 bases between. The germline gives CDR1 LGHNA, CDR2 YNFKEQ. The CDR3 extends over 15 amino acids. The CDR3 DNA is TGTGCCAGCAGCCATTCGTCGGCTGACCGGGGGGAGCTGTTTTTT. Its protein product is CASSHSSADRGELFF.

This chain joins TRBV5-1 and TRBJ2-7, with 11 bases matching TRBD2. Germline V gene sequence: CDR1 SGHRS, CDR2 YFSETQ. Trimming at V came to 4 bases and at J to 4 bases, leaving 10 bases not matched to a gene. The CDR3 has 16 amino acids. Written as DNA, the CDR3 is TGCGCCAGCAGCCCCCGTAGCGGGGGGGCCACGTACGAGCAGTACTTC. This gives the protein CASSPRSGGATYEQYF.

The chain couples TRBV29-1 to TRBJ1-2; possibly TRBD1 for D (6 bases). The germline gives CDR1 SQVTM, CDR2 ANQGSEA. Deletions cut 3 bases from V and 8 bases from J, with 10 bases between. The CDR3 has 11 residues. In DNA, the CDR3 is TGCAGCGTTGATCAGGGGCCGGGCTACACCTTC. This gives the protein CSVDQGPGYTF.

This chain connects TRBV6-1 to TRBJ2-2, with a tentative D call TRBD2 (6 bases). Germline assignment: CDR1 MNHNS and CDR2 SASEGT. CDR3 size: 18 residues. V was clipped by 0 bases and J by 5 bases, with 19 bases between them. The DNA for the CDR3 is TGTGCCAGCAGTGAAGCGCTATATTTCGGGGGAACAACCGGGGAGCTGTTTTTT. This codes for CASSEALYFGGTTGELFF.

This clone was counted a few times. The chain is built from TRBV19 and TRBJ1-1; 10 nucleotides line up with TRBD1. Germline values: CDR1 LNHDA, CDR2 SQIVND (reference sequence). Trimming at V came to 7 bases and at J to 9 bases, leaving 8 bases not matched to a gene. The CDR3 runs to 13 residues. The CDR3 DNA sequence: TGTGCCAGTATCCGACAGGGGGCTAGAAAAGCTTTCTTT. Translating gives CASIRQGARKAFF.

The rearrangement uses TRBV2 and TRBJ1-2; the D gene is possibly TRBD1 (6 bases). From germline, CDR1 is SNHLY and CDR2 FYNNEI. V gave up 1 base and J gave up 0 bases, with 18 bases separating them. The CDR3 is 18 amino acids. The CDR3 loop reads CASSEGRKRDKSNYGYTF. CDR3 nucleotide sequence: TGTGCCAGCAGTGAAGGCCGAAAGAGGGACAAGTCTAACTATGGCTACACCTTC.

The J gene is TRBJ2-3, the V gene TRBV5-1; D might be TRBD1 (5 bases). The CDR3 is 14 amino acids. CDR1 is SGHRS and CDR2 is YFSETQ in the germline V gene. Deletions cut 4 bases from V and 1 base from J, with 10 bases between. The CDR3 loop reads CASSPDSGTDTQYF. CDR3 coding DNA: TGCGCCAGCAGCCCCGACAGCGGCACAGATACGCAGTATTTT.

This chain uses TRBV7-2 with TRBJ2-4; D is uncertain. Germline CDR1 SGHTA, CDR2 FQGNSA. This CDR3 spans 15 amino acids. Deletions cut 5 bases from V and 6 bases from J, with 17 bases between. The CDR3 region has the DNA TGTGCCAGCAGCCCGTCTTGGGTAACGTTAAACATTCAGTACTTC. It is translated as CASSPSWVTLNIQYF.

This clone has a single count. V gene TRBV2 combines with J gene TRBJ2-1; TRBD2 matches 12 bases. The germline CDR1 and CDR2 sequences are SNHLY and FYNNEI. The CDR3 has 16 amino acids. The ends lost 5 bases at V and 4 bases at J; junction bases unmatched: 6. The CDR3 bases are TGTGCCAGCAGTCCACCCGGGACTAGCGGGTACAATGAGCAGTTCTTC. Its protein is CASSPPGTSGYNEQFF.

The genes are TRBV9 and TRBJ2-2, with D unclear. The CDR3 spans 15 residues. With 0 bases removed from V and 4 bases from J, the gap between germline ends came to 10 bases. Germline V gives CDR1 SGDLS, CDR2 YYNGEE. In DNA, the CDR3 is TGTGCCAGCAGCGTAGATCACGCGGCCACCGGGGAGCTGTTTTTT. Translated: CASSVDHAATGELFF. Combining the CDR3 with reference TRBV9 and TRBJ2-2 gives the whole variable domain DSGVTQTPKHLITATGQRVTLRCSPRSGDLSVYWYQQSLDQGLQFLIQYYNGEERAKGNILERFSAQQFPDLHSELNLSSLELGDSALYFCASSVDHAATGELFFGEGSRLTVL.

The rearrangement links TRBV7-2 to TRBJ2-3; 9 bases align to TRBD1. The length of the CDR3 is 15 residues. Germline V gene sequence: CDR1 SGHTA, CDR2 FQGNSA. V shed 4 bases, J shed 0 bases, and the junction held 2 bases outside the gene matches. Here the CDR3 DNA reads TGTGCCAGCAGCTACAGGGGGCAGAGCACAGATACGCAGTATTTT. Translation: CASSYRGQSTDTQYF. Based on the CDR3 plus reference TRBV7-2 and TRBJ2-3, the full variable domain is GAGVSQSPSNKVTEKGKDVELRCDPISGHTALYWYRQSLGQGLEFLIYFQGNSAPDKSGLPSDRFSAERTGGSVSTLTIQRTQQEDSAVYLCASSYRGQSTDTQYFGPGTRLTVL.

The rearrangement links TRBV5-5 to TRBJ2-7, with unresolved D. The CDR3 length is 11 residues. The germline V gene encodes CDR1 SGHKS and CDR2 YYEKEE (reference sequence). Trimming took 2 bases from V and 4 from J, leaving 4 bases between them. The DNA of the CDR3 is TGTGCCAGCAGCTTTTCTTACGAGCAGTACTTC. Amino acid sequence: CASSFSYEQYF.

The J gene is TRBJ2-2, the V gene TRBV19; D unclear. Germline CDR1 is LNHDA and CDR2 is SQIVND (reference sequence). This CDR3 has 13 residues. V was cut by 8 bases and J by 1 base, with 8 bases left in between. The CDR3 sequence: CASGSGNTGELFF. For the CDR3, the DNA is TGTGCCAGTGGCTCGGGGAACACCGGGGAGCTGTTTTTT.

In nucleotides, the CDR3 is TGTGCCAGCAGCGGCAGGGGCTGGGGCCTACCCTACGAGCAGTACTTC. It is translated as CASSGRGWGLPYEQYF. The gene calls are TRBV5-6 and TRBJ2-7, with D maybe TRBD1 (6 bases). The ends were cut back, 4 bases at V and 2 bases at J, with 19 bases in the middle. There are 16 residues in the CDR3. Germline V gene lookup returns CDR1 SGHDT and CDR2 YYEEEE.

V and J are TRBV18 and TRBJ1-2; D is unclear. Trimming stripped 4 bases from V and 3 bases from J, with 15 bases between. The CDR3 spans 15 residues. The germline V gene has CDR1 KGHSH and CDR2 LQKENI. In DNA, the CDR3 is TGTGCCAGCTCACTTCCGACAAGACCCCACTATGGCTACACCTTC. This encodes CASSLPTRPHYGYTF.

The chain recombines TRBV7-6 with TRBJ2-3; 8 bases match TRBD1. V was pared by 5 bases and J by 1 base, with 8 bases of the junction left unmatched. Per germline, CDR1 SGHVS and CDR2 FNYEAQ. The CDR3 has 16 amino acids. CDR3 protein: CASSILDRGGTDTQYF. The DNA of the CDR3 is TGTGCCAGCAGCATCCTCGACAGGGGAGGCACAGATACGCAGTATTTT. The full variable domain, rest sourced from reference TRBV7-6 and TRBJ2-3, is GAGVSQSPRYKVTKRGQDVALRCDPISGHVSLYWYRQALGQGPEFLTYFNYEAQQDKSGLPNDRFSAERPEGSISTLTIQRTEQRDSAMYRCASSILDRGGTDTQYFGPGTRLTVL.

The gene calls are TRBV18 and TRBJ1-2, with D maybe TRBD1 (5 bases). Trimming took 6 bases from V and 14 from J, leaving 22 bases between them. This CDR3 spans 13 amino acids. Germline V gene lookup returns CDR1 KGHSH and CDR2 LQKENI. DNA for the CDR3: TGTGCCAGCTCGCCGTCAGGGAAACCAAGCCAAACCTTC. Protein product: CASSPSGKPSQTF.

The CDR3 loop reads CASSLEPGPSGYTF. The CDR3 region has the DNA TGCGCCAGCAGCTTGGAGCCAGGACCTTCGGGCTACACCTTC. The chain carries TRBV5-1 and TRBJ1-2; no reliable D call. The V gene's germline CDR1 is SGHRS and CDR2 YFSETQ. This CDR3 is built from 14 residues. Trimming took 0 bases from V and 8 from J, leaving 14 bases between them.

The rearrangement links TRBV19 to TRBJ1-1; 7 bases are shared with TRBD1. Germline CDR1 and CDR2: LNHDA and SQIVND (reference sequence). The CDR3 covers 16 residues. The J segment lost 2 bases and the V segment lost 1 base, leaving 7 bases of the junction unmatched. This CDR3 reads CASSIAQGVSNTEAFF. CDR3 coding DNA: TGTGCCAGTAGTATAGCTCAGGGGGTGAGCAACACTGAAGCTTTCTTT.